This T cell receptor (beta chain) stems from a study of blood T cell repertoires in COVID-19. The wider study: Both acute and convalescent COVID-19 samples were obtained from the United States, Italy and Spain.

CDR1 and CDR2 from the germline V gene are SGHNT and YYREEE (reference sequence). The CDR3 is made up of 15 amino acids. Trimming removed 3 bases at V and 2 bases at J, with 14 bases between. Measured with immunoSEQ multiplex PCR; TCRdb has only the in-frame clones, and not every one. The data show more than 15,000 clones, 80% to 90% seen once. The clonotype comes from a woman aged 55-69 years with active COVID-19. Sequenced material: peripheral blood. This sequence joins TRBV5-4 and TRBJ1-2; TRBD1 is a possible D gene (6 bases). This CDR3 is CASSSRQALNYGYTF. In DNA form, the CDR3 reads TGTGCCAGCAGCTCAAGACAGGCCCTAAACTATGGCTACACCTTC.